Listed below are T cell receptor beta chains from one sample, sequenced in a study of T cells after posttransplantation cyclophosphamide. Some clones are missing from TCRdb's copy, which holds only in-frame ones; the method was immunoSEQ multiplex PCR. The sample has 30,000 to 40,000 clones, none seen only once. The sequencing sample was made of PBMCs. These receptors originate from a man aged 50-60 years in good health, CMV-negative, and a related stem cell transplant donor. Each CDR3 is given with its conserved first and last residue. The order of the fields is clone size, D gene, V gene, J gene, CDR3 protein, CDR3 DNA. A D gene is named only where the DNA matches it firmly. Clone sizes are given selectively: once, few, many, or a class where the clone is expanded.

clone size: few
D gene: TRBD2
V gene: TRBV9
J gene: TRBJ2-5
CDR3 protein: CASSAFGGTTQETQYF
CDR3 DNA: TGTGCCAGCAGCGCCTTCGGGGGGACGACCCAAGAGACCCAGTACTTC

clone size: many
D gene: .
V gene: TRBV7-8
J gene: TRBJ2-7
CDR3 protein: CASSLSRLQSYEQYF
CDR3 DNA: TGTGCCAGCAGCTTATCCAGGCTCCAGTCCTACGAGCAGTACTTC

clone size: many
D gene: .
V gene: TRBV13
J gene: TRBJ2-1
CDR3 protein: CASSLGQGNEQFF
CDR3 DNA: TGTGCCAGCAGCTTAGGCCAGGGTAATGAGCAGTTCTTC

clone size: many
D gene: .
V gene: TRBV7-2
J gene: TRBJ1-1
CDR3 protein: CASSLVWTAYTEAFF
CDR3 DNA: TGTGCCAGCAGCTTAGTGTGGACAGCCTACACTGAAGCTTTCTTT

clone size: .
D gene: TRBD1
V gene: TRBV11-2
J gene: TRBJ2-3
CDR3 protein: CASSLEEARGFADTQYF
CDR3 DNA: TGTGCCAGCAGCTTAGAGGAGGCCAGGGGGTTTGCAGATACGCAGTATTTT

clone size: many
D gene: .
V gene: TRBV5-4
J gene: TRBJ2-7
CDR3 protein: CASSSGGVGSYEQYF
CDR3 DNA: TGTGCCAGCAGTAGCGGCGGGGTGGGTTCCTACGAGCAGTACTTC

clone size: many
D gene: .
V gene: TRBV5-4
J gene: TRBJ2-3
CDR3 protein: CASSLAPKGKGTQYF
CDR3 DNA: TGTGCCAGCAGCTTGGCCCCAAAGGGGAAAGGTACGCAGTATTTT

clone size: many
D gene: .
V gene: TRBV9
J gene: TRBJ1-6
CDR3 protein: CASSVAPVSPLHF
CDR3 DNA: TGTGCCAGCAGCGTAGCTCCGGTGTCACCCCTCCACTTT

clone size: many
D gene: .
V gene: TRBV4-2
J gene: TRBJ1-1
CDR3 protein: CASSHQQGRENTEAFF
CDR3 DNA: TGTGCCAGCAGCCACCAACAGGGTAGGGAGAACACTGAAGCTTTCTTT

clone size: many
D gene: .
V gene: TRBV6-1
J gene: TRBJ2-7
CDR3 protein: CASSVNYEQYF
CDR3 DNA: TGTGCCAGCAGTGTTAACTACGAGCAGTACTTC

clone size: many
D gene: TRBD1
V gene: TRBV10-3
J gene: TRBJ1-2
CDR3 protein: CAINQGASYGYTF
CDR3 DNA: TGTGCCATCAACCAGGGGGCTAGCTATGGCTACACCTTC

clone size: many
D gene: TRBD1
V gene: TRBV30
J gene: TRBJ1-5
CDR3 protein: CAWSQGGDQPQHF
CDR3 DNA: TGTGCCTGGAGTCAGGGGGGCGATCAGCCCCAGCATTTT

clone size: many
D gene: TRBD1
V gene: TRBV19
J gene: TRBJ2-7
CDR3 protein: CASRETGTGDYEQYF
CDR3 DNA: TGTGCCAGTAGGGAAACCGGGACAGGGGATTACGAGCAGTACTTC

clone size: many
D gene: TRBD1
V gene: TRBV5-1
J gene: TRBJ2-3
CDR3 protein: CASSLGTGASTDTQYF
CDR3 DNA: TGCGCCAGCAGCTTGGGGACAGGAGCTAGCACAGATACGCAGTATTTT

clone size: many
D gene: TRBD2
V gene: TRBV7-2
J gene: TRBJ2-3
CDR3 protein: CASSSLTSGIPPTDTQYF
CDR3 DNA: TGTGCCAGCAGCTCCCTCACTAGCGGCATACCCCCCACCGATACGCAGTATTTT

clone size: many
D gene: .
V gene: TRBV11-3
J gene: TRBJ2-1
CDR3 protein: CASGPREYNEQFF
CDR3 DNA: TGTGCCAGCGGCCCACGGGAATACAATGAGCAGTTCTTC

clone size: many
D gene: TRBD2
V gene: TRBV5-4
J gene: TRBJ2-3
CDR3 protein: CASSLELANTDTQYF
CDR3 DNA: TGTGCCAGCAGCTTGGAACTAGCGAACACAGATACGCAGTATTTT

clone size: many
D gene: .
V gene: TRBV7-2
J gene: TRBJ2-3
CDR3 protein: CASSLARSTLDTQYF
CDR3 DNA: TGTGCCAGCAGCTTAGCGCGGTCTACCCTAGATACGCAGTATTTT

clone size: many
D gene: .
V gene: TRBV29-1
J gene: TRBJ2-3
CDR3 protein: CSVEWGDRQTDTQYF
CDR3 DNA: TGCAGCGTTGAGTGGGGAGACAGGCAAACAGATACGCAGTATTTT

clone size: many
D gene: .
V gene: TRBV21-1
J gene: TRBJ2-5
CDR3 protein: CASSLGGGETQYF
CDR3 DNA: TGTGCCAGCAGCCTGGGGGGAGGGGAGACCCAGTACTTC

clone size: many
D gene: .
V gene: TRBV5-1
J gene: TRBJ2-2
CDR3 protein: CASSLVAGNTGELFF
CDR3 DNA: TGCGCCAGCAGCTTGGTAGCCGGGAACACCGGGGAGCTGTTTTTT

clone size: .
D gene: .
V gene: TRBV5-1
J gene: TRBJ2-1
CDR3 protein: CASSPNGGHTYNEQFF
CDR3 DNA: TGCGCCAGCAGCCCGAATGGCGGGCACACCTACAATGAGCAGTTCTTC

clone size: .
D gene: TRBD1
V gene: TRBV2
J gene: TRBJ2-5
CDR3 protein: CASRDRAETQYF
CDR3 DNA: TGTGCCAGCCGGGACAGGGCTGAGACCCAGTACTTC

clone size: many
D gene: .
V gene: TRBV30
J gene: TRBJ2-3
CDR3 protein: CAWTRRSTDTQYF
CDR3 DNA: TGTGCCTGGACTAGGAGGAGCACAGATACGCAGTATTTT

clone size: many
D gene: .
V gene: TRBV4-1
J gene: TRBJ1-2
CDR3 protein: CASSHTKGRGGHGYGYTF
CDR3 DNA: TGCGCCAGCAGCCATACCAAGGGGAGGGGGGGGCACGGCTATGGCTACACCTTC

clone size: many
D gene: TRBD1
V gene: TRBV4-2
J gene: TRBJ1-2
CDR3 protein: CASSQGGDRVTNYGYTF
CDR3 DNA: TGTGCCAGCAGCCAAGGGGGCGACAGGGTAACGAACTATGGCTACACCTTC

clone size: many
D gene: .
V gene: TRBV4-3
J gene: TRBJ1-1
CDR3 protein: CASSQDEAREAFF
CDR3 DNA: TGCGCCAGCAGCCAAGATGAGGCAAGAGAAGCTTTCTTT

clone size: few
D gene: .
V gene: TRBV5-1
J gene: TRBJ2-7
CDR3 protein: CASSGGTAYEQYF
CDR3 DNA: TGCGCCAGCTCGGGGGGGACAGCCTACGAGCAGTACTTC

clone size: few
D gene: TRBD2
V gene: TRBV29-1
J gene: TRBJ2-7
CDR3 protein: CSVLGQGRTSGDYEQYF
CDR3 DNA: TGCAGCGTTTTAGGACAGGGACGGACTAGCGGGGATTACGAGCAGTACTTC

clone size: few
D gene: .
V gene: TRBV4-3
J gene: TRBJ2-2
CDR3 protein: CASSQGDTLGELFF
CDR3 DNA: TGCGCCAGCAGCCAAGGGGACACTTTGGGGGAGCTGTTTTTT

clone size: many
D gene: TRBD2
V gene: TRBV12-5
J gene: TRBJ2-5
CDR3 protein: CASGLPMVAGTSVGGETQYF
CDR3 DNA: TGTGCTAGTGGTTTACCCATGGTAGCCGGGACTAGCGTAGGGGGAGAGACCCAGTACTTC

clone size: many
D gene: .
V gene: TRBV30
J gene: TRBJ1-5
CDR3 protein: CAWSVSGGGQPQHF
CDR3 DNA: TGTGCCTGGAGTGTTTCGGGGGGAGGCCAGCCCCAGCATTTT

clone size: many
D gene: TRBD2
V gene: TRBV5-1
J gene: TRBJ2-1
CDR3 protein: CASGLASGYNNEQFF
CDR3 DNA: TGCGCCAGCGGGTTGGCTAGCGGGTATAACAATGAGCAGTTCTTC

clone size: many
D gene: .
V gene: TRBV11-2
J gene: TRBJ1-3
CDR3 protein: CAYSDSPDSGNTIYF
CDR3 DNA: TGTGCCTACTCTGACAGTCCTGACTCTGGAAACACCATATATTTT

clone size: many
D gene: TRBD2
V gene: TRBV7-6
J gene: TRBJ2-7
CDR3 protein: CASSLGGEGSYEQYF
CDR3 DNA: TGTGCCAGCAGCTTAGGGGGGGAGGGAAGCTACGAGCAGTACTTC

clone size: many
D gene: .
V gene: TRBV6-1
J gene: TRBJ1-2
CDR3 protein: CASSESGHPNYGYTF
CDR3 DNA: TGTGCCAGCAGTGAATCCGGACACCCTAACTATGGCTACACCTTC

clone size: few
D gene: TRBD1
V gene: TRBV9
J gene: TRBJ2-1
CDR3 protein: CASSPVGTANNEQFF
CDR3 DNA: TGTGCCAGCAGCCCTGTCGGGACAGCCAACAATGAGCAGTTCTTC

clone size: many
D gene: .
V gene: TRBV9
J gene: TRBJ1-1
CDR3 protein: CASSARAGETEAFF
CDR3 DNA: TGTGCCAGCAGCGCCCGGGCAGGGGAGACTGAAGCTTTCTTT

clone size: many
D gene: .
V gene: TRBV15
J gene: TRBJ1-2
CDR3 protein: CATSREGPGGYGYTF
CDR3 DNA: TGTGCCACCAGCAGAGAAGGACCAGGCGGGTATGGCTACACCTTC

clone size: many
D gene: .
V gene: TRBV7-2
J gene: TRBJ2-1
CDR3 protein: CASSLEEGAYNEQFF
CDR3 DNA: TGTGCCAGCAGCTTAGAAGAGGGGGCCTACAATGAGCAGTTCTTC

clone size: many
D gene: TRBD1
V gene: TRBV7-9
J gene: TRBJ1-1
CDR3 protein: CASGQASVTEAFF
CDR3 DNA: TGTGCCAGCGGACAGGCGTCGGTCACTGAAGCTTTCTTT

clone size: .
D gene: .
V gene: TRBV9
J gene: TRBJ1-1
CDR3 protein: CASSAQLGWDTEAFF
CDR3 DNA: TGTGCCAGCAGCGCGCAACTCGGGTGGGACACTGAAGCTTTCTTT

clone size: many
D gene: .
V gene: TRBV5-6
J gene: TRBJ1-4
CDR3 protein: CASSGIGAEGKKLFF
CDR3 DNA: TGTGCCAGCAGCGGTATAGGGGCGGAGGGGAAAAAACTGTTTTTT

clone size: many
D gene: TRBD1
V gene: TRBV7-9
J gene: TRBJ1-2
CDR3 protein: CASSLLEGAGGYTF
CDR3 DNA: TGTGCCAGCAGCTTACTCGAGGGGGCGGGTGGCTACACCTTC

clone size: many
D gene: .
V gene: TRBV7-3
J gene: TRBJ2-3
CDR3 protein: CASSLSTGTDTQYF
CDR3 DNA: TGTGCCAGCAGCTTGTCGACAGGCACAGATACGCAGTATTTT

clone size: many
D gene: .
V gene: TRBV27
J gene: TRBJ2-7
CDR3 protein: CASKTGEREQYF
CDR3 DNA: TGTGCCAGCAAGACAGGCGAGAGGGAGCAGTACTTC

clone size: many
D gene: .
V gene: TRBV27
J gene: TRBJ1-5
CDR3 protein: CASRISRDISNQPQHF
CDR3 DNA: TGTGCCAGCAGGATAAGCCGGGACATTAGCAATCAGCCCCAGCATTTT

clone size: many
D gene: .
V gene: TRBV21-1
J gene: TRBJ2-1
CDR3 protein: CASSKDPSGSWGEQFF
CDR3 DNA: TGTGCCAGCAGCAAAGATCCTAGCGGGAGTTGGGGTGAGCAGTTCTTC

clone size: many
D gene: .
V gene: TRBV6-5
J gene: TRBJ2-7
CDR3 protein: CASSSRDTSYEQYF
CDR3 DNA: TGTGCCAGCAGTTCCCGGGACACCTCCTACGAGCAGTACTTC

clone size: many
D gene: .
V gene: TRBV13
J gene: TRBJ2-5
CDR3 protein: CASSSLGGLGETQYF
CDR3 DNA: TGTGCCAGCAGCTCCCTTGGGGGGTTAGGAGAGACCCAGTACTTC

clone size: few
D gene: .
V gene: TRBV15
J gene: TRBJ2-3
CDR3 protein: CATSRDYSGYNTDTQYF
CDR3 DNA: TGTGCCACCAGCAGAGATTATAGCGGTTACAACACAGATACGCAGTATTTT

clone size: .
D gene: TRBD2
V gene: TRBV10-3
J gene: TRBJ2-3
CDR3 protein: CAIASGGLTDTQYF
CDR3 DNA: TGTGCCATCGCTAGCGGGGGGTTAACAGATACGCAGTATTTT

clone size: .
D gene: .
V gene: TRBV6-1
J gene: TRBJ2-7
CDR3 protein: CASREAGSASYEQYF
CDR3 DNA: TGTGCCAGCAGGGAAGCCGGGTCTGCGTCCTACGAGCAGTACTTC

clone size: many
D gene: .
V gene: TRBV2
J gene: TRBJ2-5
CDR3 protein: CASGKGMETQYF
CDR3 DNA: TGTGCCAGCGGGAAGGGGATGGAGACCCAGTACTTC

clone size: few
D gene: TRBD1
V gene: TRBV15
J gene: TRBJ1-5
CDR3 protein: CATSAGQGAYSSNQPQHF
CDR3 DNA: TGTGCCACCAGCGCAGGACAGGGGGCCTATTCCAGCAATCAGCCCCAGCATTTT

clone size: many
D gene: TRBD1
V gene: TRBV6-5
J gene: TRBJ1-6
CDR3 protein: CASSEDRPENSPLHF
CDR3 DNA: TGTGCCAGCAGCGAGGACAGGCCCGAGAATTCACCCCTCCACTTT

clone size: many
D gene: TRBD2
V gene: TRBV11-2
J gene: TRBJ2-1
CDR3 protein: CASSLFPSGRVNEQFF
CDR3 DNA: TGTGCCAGCAGCTTATTCCCTAGCGGGAGGGTCAATGAGCAGTTCTTC